This entry is about one T cell receptor (beta chain). Its matching antigen is unknown. Random hexamers were used to reverse transcribe an amount of roughly 0.45 to 1 ug RNA. A multiplex approach, immunoSEQ multiplex PCR, amplified TCR beta CDR3 across 54 Vbeta and 13 Jbeta. TCRdb re-derived calls from the immunoSEQ multiplex PCR reads in MiXCR, one entry per CDR3 protein. In the table there are about 60,000 distinct CDR3 sequences, around 95% of which are singletons. CDR3 length: 18 amino acids. Trimming removed 1 base from V and 1 base from J; junction bases left unmatched: 8. From germline, CDR1 is LGHDT and CDR2 YNNKEL (reference sequence). This specimen belongs to a study of CD8 T cells in Susac syndrome. The study, taken as a whole, reports: It was acknowledged in the study that its TCR sequencing and HLA analysis involved a relatively small number of individuals.

High-throughput TCR beta sequencing covered peripheral CD8+ and CD4+ T cells. The multiple sclerosis controls consisted of treatment-naive patients with relapsing-remitting disease, either stable or active. This receptor was obtained from a human donor with multiple sclerosis. The sequenced sample was CD8+ T cells from PBMCs. The V call is TRBV3-1, the J call TRBJ2-3; 10 bases fit TRBD2. CDR3 residues: CASSQGTSGLVGTDTQYF. The CDR3 bases are TGTGCCAGCAGCCAAGGGACTAGCGGCCTCGTAGGCACAGATACGCAGTATTTT.